There are many counts of the clone carrying this T cell receptor (beta chain). Its matching antigen is unknown. These data are taken from a study of T cells after yellow fever vaccination. The CDR3 has 16 amino acids. Germline V CDR1 and CDR2: MRHNA, SNTAGT. J lost 2 bases, V lost 0 bases, and 1 base had no gene match. Findings and limits, study-wide: A large majority of primary-vaccination clones showed up again after the booster (96% CD4, 75% to 90% CD8). Of the clonotypes, a small share occurred in both CD4 and CD8 compartments.

Template-switching 5'RACE yielded the TCR cDNA; a universal primer site and UMIs were added in the process. TCRdb re-derived calls from the 5' RACE reads in MiXCR, one entry per CDR3 protein. The sample includes 100,000 to 150,000 distinct CDR3 sequences, roughly 9% of them seen just once. This TCR derives from a man aged 18-30 years who received the YFV17D yellow fever vaccine. The V and J genes are TRBV6-4 and TRBJ2-6; TRBD1 matches 7 bases. Sequencing was performed on CD8+ T cells sorted from PBMCs, taken on the day of the yellow fever booster vaccination. The CDR3 region is CASSDSGGAGANVLTF. DNA for the CDR3: TGTGCCAGCAGTGACTCAGGGGGCGCTGGGGCCAACGTCCTGACTTTC.